The TCR beta chain under discussion was sequenced for a study of blood T cells in healthy people across ages. Sample-barcoded 5' priming and a J-beta primer mix drove a second PCR of about 7 to 11 cycles. Using its own MiXCR run on the 5' RACE reads, TCRdb lists one record per CDR3 protein. Of over 600,000 distinct CDR3 sequences listed, around 20% are singletons. Germline V CDR1 and CDR2: DFQATT, SNEGSKA (reference sequence). CDR3 length: 16 residues. This clonotype was seen a few times. The sequence derives from a man aged 65 to 85 in good health. Sample: blood. The rearrangement links TRBV20-1 to TRBJ2-5, with a tentative D call TRBD2 (6 bases). The DNA end favors TRBJ2-1, so the J call may be wrong. The CDR3 DNA reads TGCAGTGCTAGAGATCAGGTAGCGGAGGGGTACAATGAGCAGTTCTTC. It specifies CSARDQVAEGYNEQFF.